A selection of T cell receptor beta chains follows, all from one sample in a study of cytomegalovirus exposure and HLA in healthy donors. The protocol was immunoSEQ multiplex PCR, while the TCRdb copy is restricted to in-frame clones and leaves out a portion. Of 150,000 to 200,000 clones listed, about 90% are singletons. Specimen: PBMCs. These receptors all stem from a woman aged 18-29 years in good health and CMV-seropositive. The conserved cysteine and the conserved F or W are not part of the CDR3 here. The order of the fields is D gene, J gene, V gene, clone size, CDR3 protein. The D gene is left open where the match is weak. Clone size appears in some rows only: once, few, many, or a class for an expanded clone.

>TRBD2|TRBJ2-7|TRBV4-3|once
ASGTGTSSGDEQY
>-|TRBJ2-5|TRBV13|-
ASSFRLEGETQY
>TRBD2|TRBJ2-3|TRBV2|-
ASSKTRPGGGDTQY
>-|TRBJ2-7|TRBV7-3|few
ASSLGPSYEQY
>TRBD2|TRBJ2-5|TRBV19|-
ASSIRTRRKTQY
>TRBD1|TRBJ1-1|TRBV19|-
ASSNDRVNTEAF
>TRBD2|TRBJ2-3|TRBV18|-
ASSPLAGDGTDTQY
>TRBD1|TRBJ2-2|TRBV4-2|-
ASSDRDHNTGELF
>TRBD1|TRBJ2-7|TRBV5-4|-
ASSVGQGYYEQY
>-|TRBJ2-7|TRBV5-1|-
ASSELGHSYEQY
>-|TRBJ2-2|TRBV4-2|-
ASSRTEGLRTGELF
>-|TRBJ2-2|TRBV7-2|-
ASSLVTQGTGELF
>-|TRBJ2-2|TRBV5-6|-
ASSWTVNTGELF
>-|TRBJ1-1|TRBV29-1|-
SGDDRSTEAF
>-|TRBJ2-7|TRBV5-6|-
ASSSRGGAPYEQY
>-|TRBJ2-3|TRBV6-1|-
ASSEGGTGGFSSGRRSQY
>TRBD1|TRBJ1-6|TRBV18|-
ASSAFPPRGPSSYNSPLH
>TRBD1|TRBJ1-1|TRBV28|once
ASRYRGTEAF
>-|TRBJ2-1|TRBV7-2|-
ASVEGEGYNEQF
>-|TRBJ1-2|TRBV10-3|-
AISESKGYGYT